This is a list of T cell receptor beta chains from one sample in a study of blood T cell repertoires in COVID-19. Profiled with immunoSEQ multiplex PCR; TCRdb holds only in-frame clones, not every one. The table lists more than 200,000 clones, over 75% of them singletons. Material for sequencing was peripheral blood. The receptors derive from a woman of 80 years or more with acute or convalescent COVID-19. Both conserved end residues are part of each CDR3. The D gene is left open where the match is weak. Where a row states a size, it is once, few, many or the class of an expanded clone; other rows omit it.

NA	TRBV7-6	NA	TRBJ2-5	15	TGTGCCAGCAGCCCCCCGACTGGGGGCATTGAGACCCAGTACTTC	CASSPPTGGIETQYF
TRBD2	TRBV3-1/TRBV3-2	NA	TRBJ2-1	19	TGTGCCAGCAGCGCCCCCCTCTCTAGCGGGAGAAGGGGACACAATGAGCAGTTCTTC	CASSAPLSSGRRGHNEQFF
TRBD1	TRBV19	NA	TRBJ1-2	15	TGTGCCAGTAGTATAGGAGGGGGCGATGGATATGGCTACACCTTC	CASSIGGGDGYGYTF
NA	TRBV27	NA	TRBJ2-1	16	TGTGCCAGCAGGACCCTTCTGGGGCGCCCCTACAATGAGCAGTTCTTC	CASRTLLGRPYNEQFF
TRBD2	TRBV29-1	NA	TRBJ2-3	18	TGCAGCGTTGAAGATGGGGGGACTAGCGGGAGAAACTCAGATACGCAGTATTTT	CSVEDGGTSGRNSDTQYF
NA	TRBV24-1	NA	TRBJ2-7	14	TGTGCCACCAGTGCAGGCGGGGCCTCCTACGAGCAGTACTTC	CATSAGGASYEQYF
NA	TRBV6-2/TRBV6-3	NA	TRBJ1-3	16	TGTGCCAGCAGTTACCCGGGGTCGGGCTCTGGAAACACCATATATTTT	CASSYPGSGSGNTIYF
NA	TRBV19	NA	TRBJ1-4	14	TGTGCCAGTAGTATTATGAGAAATCGGGAAAAACTGTTTTTT	CASSIMRNREKLFF
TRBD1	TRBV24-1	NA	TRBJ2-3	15	TGTGCCACCAGTGTTGGGACAGGGGGCGCAGATACGCAGTATTTT	CATSVGTGGADTQYF
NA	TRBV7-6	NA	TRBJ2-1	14	TGTGCCAGCAGTTTTTTATCAACAGAGAATGAGCAGTTCTTC	CASSFLSTENEQFF
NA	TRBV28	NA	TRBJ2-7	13	TGTGCCAGCAGTTTGAAGCGGGTAGGCGAGCAGTACTTC	CASSLKRVGEQYF
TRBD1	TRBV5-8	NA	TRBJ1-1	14	TGTGCCAGCAGGAGGACAGGTGCTTACACTGAAGCTTTCTTT	CASRRTGAYTEAFF
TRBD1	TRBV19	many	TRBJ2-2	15	TGTGCCAGTAGTAGGACAGGGGAAAGGACCGGGGAGCTGTTTTTT	CASSRTGERTGELFF
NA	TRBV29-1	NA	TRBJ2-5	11	TGCAGCGTGGGGCCACAAGAGACCCAGTACTTC	CSVGPQETQYF
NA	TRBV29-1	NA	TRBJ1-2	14	TGCAGCGTTGATGGTTCGGGAGGACTTGTTGGCTACACCTTC	CSVDGSGGLVGYTF
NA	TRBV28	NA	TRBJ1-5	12	TGTGCCAGCAGTCCAATCAATCAGCCCCAGCATTTT	CASSPINQPQHF
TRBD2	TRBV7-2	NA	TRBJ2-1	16	TGTGCCAGCACCGCTAGTACTAGCGGGGGGGCCATTCAGCAGTTCTTC	CASTASTSGGAIQQFF
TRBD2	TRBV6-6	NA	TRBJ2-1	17	TGTGCCAGCAGTCACCGGACTAGCGGGAGCTCCTACAATGAGCAGTTCTTC	CASSHRTSGSSYNEQFF
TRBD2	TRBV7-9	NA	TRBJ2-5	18	TGTGCCAGCAGCCTCGGGACTAGCGGGGGTAGGGGCCAAGAGACCCAGTACTTC	CASSLGTSGGRGQETQYF
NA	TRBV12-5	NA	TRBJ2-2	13	TGTGCTAGTAGCATCCCCGCCGGCGGGGAGCTGTTTTTT	CASSIPAGGELFF
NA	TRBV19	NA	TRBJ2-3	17	TGTGCCAGTAGTGGTGCGGGGCGATACGATAGCACAGATACGCAGTATTTT	CASSGAGRYDSTDTQYF
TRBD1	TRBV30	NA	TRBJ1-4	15	TGTGCCTGGAGTCTCCCACAGGGGGGGGGTGAAAAACTGTTTTTT	CAWSLPQGGGEKLFF
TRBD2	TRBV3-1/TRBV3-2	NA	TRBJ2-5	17	TGTGCCAGCAGCCGTACTGGGACTAGCGGGAGGGCAGAGACCCAGTACTTC	CASSRTGTSGRAETQYF
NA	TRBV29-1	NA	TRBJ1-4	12	TGCAGCGTCGCTAGTTGGGATGAAAAACTGTTTTTT	CSVASWDEKLFF
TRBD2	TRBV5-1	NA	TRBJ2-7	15	TGCGCCAGCAGCCCCGGGGGTAGCGGGGTCTACGAGCAGTACTTC	CASSPGGSGVYEQYF
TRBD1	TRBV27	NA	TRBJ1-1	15	TGTGCCAGCCAATCTAGGGGGCGAGGGAACACTGAAGCTTTCTTT	CASQSRGRGNTEAFF
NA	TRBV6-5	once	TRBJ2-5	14	TGTGCCAGCAGTCGGGACTTAGGTAGGGGGACCCAGTACTTC	CASSRDLGRGTQYF
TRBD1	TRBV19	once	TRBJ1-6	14	TGTGCCAGTAGTATCGGCAGGGGGGATTCGTCCCTCCACTTT	CASSIGRGDSSLHF
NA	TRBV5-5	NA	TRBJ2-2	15	TGTGCCAGCAGCTGGGGCCTCCAGAACACCGGGGAGCTGTTTTTT	CASSWGLQNTGELFF
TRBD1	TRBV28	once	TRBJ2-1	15	TGTGCCAGCAGTTCGACAGGGAGCTCCTACAATGAGCAGTTCTTC	CASSSTGSSYNEQFF
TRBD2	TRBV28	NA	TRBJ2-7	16	TGTGCCAGCAGAGGCCAAACTAGCGGGAGGGCCTACGAGCAGTACTTC	CASRGQTSGRAYEQYF
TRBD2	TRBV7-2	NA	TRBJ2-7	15	TGTGCCAGCAGCTTAGACGGAAGCGGGATCTACGAGCAGTACTTC	CASSLDGSGIYEQYF
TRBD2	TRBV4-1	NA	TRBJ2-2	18	TGCGCCAGCAGCCAAGCGGAGTCTCGGGGGGGGACCACCGGGGAGCTGTTTTTT	CASSQAESRGGTTGELFF
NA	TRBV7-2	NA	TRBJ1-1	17	TGTGCCAGCAGCCCACAGGGTAGTTTAACTGTGAACACTGAAGCTTTCTTT	CASSPQGSLTVNTEAFF
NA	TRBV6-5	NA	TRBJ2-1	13	TGTGCCAGCAACCGGGACTTCTACAATGAGCAGTTCTTC	CASNRDFYNEQFF
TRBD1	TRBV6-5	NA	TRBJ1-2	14	TGTGCCAGCAGTTACTCAGGGACAGGGAATGGCTACACCTTC	CASSYSGTGNGYTF
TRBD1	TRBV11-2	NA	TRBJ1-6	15	TGTGCCAGCAGCCAAGGGGACAGGGTGAATTCACCCCTCCACTTT	CASSQGDRVNSPLHF
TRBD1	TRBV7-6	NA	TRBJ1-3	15	TGTGCCAGCAGCGGAGCAGGGGGAGACAGGAACACCATATATTTT	CASSGAGGDRNTIYF
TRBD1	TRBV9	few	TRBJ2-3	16	TGTGCCAGCAGCGTCCAGGGGGCTCGAGGCACAGATACGCAGTATTTT	CASSVQGARGTDTQYF
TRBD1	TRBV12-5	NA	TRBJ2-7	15	TGTGCTAGTGGTGAAGGACAGGCCTTGACCCACGAGCAGTACTTC	CASGEGQALTHEQYF
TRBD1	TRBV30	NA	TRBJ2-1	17	TGTGCCTGGAGTGTACCCCGGGGACAGATCTCCTACAATGAGCAGTTCTTC	CAWSVPRGQISYNEQFF